The text below deals with one T cell receptor (beta chain). Its specificity is not known. This entry comes from a study of metastatic and nonmetastatic thyroid tumors. Not a single patient had been given any form of treatment at any point before undergoing thyroid surgery. Overall study results and limits: TCR beta diversity was reportedly significantly higher in malignant thyroid tumors than benign nodules, in blood and tumor.

In the source study's methods: The authors used CDR3 differences across clinicopathological groups to build a distant-metastasis classifier for papillary thyroid cancer. TCRdb used MiXCR to call clones anew from the PCR reads. TCRdb, not the authors, supplied the V and J calls. The table lists over 20,000 clones, around 15% of them singletons. The V gene lost 4 bases and the J gene lost 9 bases, with 9 bases spanning the gap. The CDR3 sequence is 11 residues long. The sequencing input was blood. This clonotype originated in a female donor with papillary thyroid cancer or a benign thyroid nodule (not recorded which). Some clones in this sample may be carry-over from other donors' samples. The rearrangement links TRBV12-3 or TRBV12-4 to TRBJ1-1; D is unresolved. CDR3 loop: CASSSQRKAFF. In DNA, the CDR3 is TGTGCCAGCAGTTCACAGAGAAAAGCTTTCTTT.